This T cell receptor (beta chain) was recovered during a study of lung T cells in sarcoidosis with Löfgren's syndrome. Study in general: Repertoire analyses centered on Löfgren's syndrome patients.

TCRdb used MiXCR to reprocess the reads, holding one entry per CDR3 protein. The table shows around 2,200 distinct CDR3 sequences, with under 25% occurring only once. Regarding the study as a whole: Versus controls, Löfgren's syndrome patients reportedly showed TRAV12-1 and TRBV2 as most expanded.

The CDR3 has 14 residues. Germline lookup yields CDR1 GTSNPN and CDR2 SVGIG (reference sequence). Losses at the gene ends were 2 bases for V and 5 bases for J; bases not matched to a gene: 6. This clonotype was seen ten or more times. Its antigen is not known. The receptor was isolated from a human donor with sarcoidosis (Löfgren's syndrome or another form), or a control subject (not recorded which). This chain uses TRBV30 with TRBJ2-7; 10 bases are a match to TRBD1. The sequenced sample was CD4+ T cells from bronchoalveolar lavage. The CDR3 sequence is CAWSTYGTGDEQYF. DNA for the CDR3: TGTGCCTGGAGTACATACGGGACAGGGGACGAGCAGTACTTC.